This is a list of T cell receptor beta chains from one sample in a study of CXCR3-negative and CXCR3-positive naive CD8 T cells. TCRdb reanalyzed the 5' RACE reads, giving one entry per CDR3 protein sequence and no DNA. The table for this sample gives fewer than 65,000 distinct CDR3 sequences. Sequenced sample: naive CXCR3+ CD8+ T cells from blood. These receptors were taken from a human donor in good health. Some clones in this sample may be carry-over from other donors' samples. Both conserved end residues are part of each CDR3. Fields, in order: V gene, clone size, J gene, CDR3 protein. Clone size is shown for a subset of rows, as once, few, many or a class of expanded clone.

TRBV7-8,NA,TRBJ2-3,CASSPGDVPGQGTDTQYF
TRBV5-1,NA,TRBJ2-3,CASSWSAGESTDTQYF
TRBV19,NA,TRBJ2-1,CASSIFGLKGVGYNEQFF
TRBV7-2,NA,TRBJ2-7,CASSLSNILYEQYF
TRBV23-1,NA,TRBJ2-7,CASSQYSTGVKYEQYF
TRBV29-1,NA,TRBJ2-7,CSVRLADSYEQYF
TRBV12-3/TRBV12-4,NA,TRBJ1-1,CASSFTGNTEAFF
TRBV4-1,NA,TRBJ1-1,CASSHAKKGNTEAFF
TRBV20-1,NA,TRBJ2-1,CSARDPGLAGGRISYNEQFF
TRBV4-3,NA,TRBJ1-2,CASSQDFTQLYGYTF
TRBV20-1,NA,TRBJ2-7,CSARFPGAGSPYEQYF
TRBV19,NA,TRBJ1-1,CASSIRGEKTEAFF
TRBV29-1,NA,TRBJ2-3,CSVILAGVPDTQYF
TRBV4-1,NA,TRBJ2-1,CASSLRAGDLSEQFF
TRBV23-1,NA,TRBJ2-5,CASPYRALETQYF
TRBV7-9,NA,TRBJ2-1,CASDWHNEQFF
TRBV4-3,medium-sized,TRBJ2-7,CASSQDYPGAYEQYF
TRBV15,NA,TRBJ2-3,CATSSAPSKNTQYF
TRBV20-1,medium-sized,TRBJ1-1,CSARPRGDTEAFF
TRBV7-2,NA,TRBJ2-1,CASSPIREGHYNEQFF
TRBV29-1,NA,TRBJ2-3,CSAGLAGGTDTQYF
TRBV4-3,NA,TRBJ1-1,CASTRDRGLNTEAFF
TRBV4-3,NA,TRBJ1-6,CASSQARTENSPLHF
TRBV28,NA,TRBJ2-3,CAISRDPYRAGATDTQYF
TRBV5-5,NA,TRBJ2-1,CASTLQAGAINEQFF
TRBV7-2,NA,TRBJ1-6,CASSLAPNSPLHF
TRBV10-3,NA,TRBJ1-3,CAISEHPDISGNTIYF
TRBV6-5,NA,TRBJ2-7,CASSSDRASYEQYF
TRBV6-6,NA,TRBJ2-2,CASSYGTIEAGELFF
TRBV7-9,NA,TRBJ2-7,CASSLRESGEQYF
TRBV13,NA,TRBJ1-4,CASSLERGGATNEKLFF
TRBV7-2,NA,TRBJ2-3,CASSSPARIADTQYF